This passage covers 27 T cell receptor beta chains from one sample sequenced in a study of OX40 agonist ivuxolimab in advanced cancers. To prepare the library, the immunoSEQ multiplex PCR assay was applied. Sourced from immuneACCESS, this table was stored by TCRdb with only in-frame sequences that have V and J called. A share of the clones is absent; for the studies checked, an unresolved V gene accounts for under half, and the remainder has no known explanation. This sample gives 95,000 to 100,000 clones in total; 84% of them show up just once. Together, the top ten hold around 5.5% of the sample. The sequenced sample was CD4+ or CD8+ T cells sorted from blood, obtained in a trial of the OX40 agonist ivuxolimab. Receptors originate from an adult with an advanced solid tumor such as melanoma, head and neck, liver or kidney cancer.

The J gene is TRBJ1-1, the V gene TRBV5-8; D remains unclear. The germline V gene has CDR1 SGHTS and CDR2 YDEGEE. V was trimmed by 0 bases and J by 4 bases, leaving 7 bases between them. The CDR3 extends over 13 amino acids. DNA for the CDR3: TGTGCCAGCAGCTTGGACAGACCCACTGAAGCTTTCTTT. Protein: CASSLDRPTEAFF.

The V and J genes are TRBV5-1 and TRBJ2-3; D might be TRBD2 (6 bases). The V end was cut by 0 bases, the J end by 2 bases, with 7 bases between. The CDR3 is made up of 14 amino acids. CDR1 SGHRS and CDR2 YFSETQ come from the germline V gene. Written as DNA, the CDR3 is TGCGCCAGCAGCTTGGCTAGCGACACAGATACGCAGTATTTT. Its translation is CASSLASDTDTQYF. The variable domain in full, with the rest retrieved from reference TRBV5-1 and TRBJ2-3, is KAGVTQTPRYLIKTRGQQVTLSCSPISGHRSVSWYQQTPGQGLQFLFEYFSETQRNKGNFPGRFSGRQFSNSRSEMNVSTLELGDSALYLCASSLASDTDTQYFGPGTRLTVL.

V is TRBV7-9 and J is TRBJ2-7; D might be TRBD2 (6 bases). The V end lost 2 bases, the J end lost 6 bases, and 14 bases lay between the germline ends. In germline, CDR1 is SEHNR, CDR2 FQNEAQ (reference sequence). This CDR3 is built from 14 residues. The CDR3 region has the DNA TGTGCCAGCAGCTTAAACAGCCTGGAGGGCGAGCAGTACTTC. Translated, it gives CASSLNSLEGEQYF.

The chain has TRBV30 and TRBJ1-1; a possible D gene is TRBD1 (6 bases). V was cut by 3 bases and J by 1 base, with 12 bases left in between. Germline V CDR1 and CDR2: GTSNPN, SVGIG (reference sequence). The CDR3 is made up of 14 amino acids. Written as DNA, the CDR3 is TGTGCCTGGAGATCCCGAGGGGGGAACACTGAAGCTTTCTTT. Residues: CAWRSRGGNTEAFF.

This clone appeared a single time. The V call is TRBV7-2, the J call TRBJ2-7, with a possible D match to TRBD2 (6 bases). The CDR3 length is 15 residues. V lost 0 bases and J lost 2, with 11 bases in between. Germline V gene lookup returns CDR1 SGHTA and CDR2 FQGNSA. The CDR3 sequence: CASSLALGGAYEQYF. Here the CDR3 DNA reads TGTGCCAGCAGCTTAGCATTGGGCGGGGCCTACGAGCAGTACTTC.

This chain joins TRBV27 and TRBJ1-4, with a weak D call TRBD1 (5 bases). The germline CDR1 and CDR2 sequences are MNHEY and SMNVEV (reference sequence). The CDR3 sequence is 14 residues long. V dropped 11 bases and J dropped 5 bases, with 18 bases sitting between them. CDR3 nucleotide sequence: TGTGCCTCAGCCGGGCGGGACGAAAATGAAAAACTGTTTTTT. It codes for CASAGRDENEKLFF.

This chain connects TRBV6-6 to TRBJ2-1; D might be TRBD1 (5 bases). This CDR3 has 15 residues. The germline gives CDR1 MNHNY, CDR2 SVGAGI (reference sequence). Trimming removed 6 bases at V and 3 bases at J, with 15 bases between. The CDR3 DNA follows: TGTGCCAGCAGCAACCCCAGGGCAAACTACAATGAGCAGTTCTTC. Residues: CASSNPRANYNEQFF.

The rearrangement joins TRBV5-6 to TRBJ2-7, with D perhaps TRBD1 (5 bases). V lost 0 bases and J lost 5, with 15 bases in between. The CDR3 covers 15 residues. From germline, CDR1 is SGHDT and CDR2 YYEEEE. CDR3 in DNA: TGTGCCAGCAGCTTGGGTTCAGGGCAGACCCACGAGCAGTACTTC. Translating gives CASSLGSGQTHEQYF.

This rearrangement joins TRBV6-1 to TRBJ2-1; a weak D match, TRBD2 (5 bases). The CDR3 covers 17 residues. V lost 2 bases and J lost 3, with 17 bases in between. Germline assignment: CDR1 MNHNS and CDR2 SASEGT. The CDR3 sequence is CASSEFGLAGVYNEQFF. As DNA, the CDR3 is TGTGCCAGCAGTGAATTTGGACTGGCAGGAGTCTACAATGAGCAGTTCTTC.

This clone was seen only a few times. The chain couples TRBV7-2 to TRBJ1-1; 9 bases agree with TRBD1. V shed 5 bases, J shed 5 bases, and the junction held 9 bases outside the gene matches. The CDR3 spans 15 residues. Germline V gene sequence: CDR1 SGHTA, CDR2 FQGNSA. CDR3 in DNA: TGTGCCAGCAGCCCGGACAGGGGCCGCTTGACTGAAGCTTTCTTT. Protein: CASSPDRGRLTEAFF.

This rearrangement joins TRBV11-3 to TRBJ2-7; 7 nucleotides match TRBD1. The length of the CDR3 is 17 residues. J was trimmed by 5 bases and V by 5 bases; bases with no gene match: 18. Germline V lookup: CDR1 SGHNT, CDR2 YENEEA. CDR3 amino acids: CASSPYHIRQGFDEQYF. The CDR3 DNA follows: TGTGCCAGCAGCCCTTACCACATTAGACAGGGTTTCGACGAGCAGTACTTC.

The chain couples TRBV7-9 to TRBJ2-1; 7 nucleotides line up with TRBD2. In germline, CDR1 is SEHNR, CDR2 FQNEAQ (reference sequence). With 11 bases clipped from V and 4 bases from J, the junction kept 8 bases outside the gene matches. The CDR3 runs 13 residues. DNA of the CDR3: TGTGCCGCGACCCGCGGGAGTTACAATGAGCAGTTCTTC. This translates into CAATRGSYNEQFF. Full variable domain (outside the CDR3, taken from reference TRBV7-9 and TRBJ2-1): DTGVSQNPRHKITKRGQNVTFRCDPISEHNRLYWYRQTLGQGPEFLTYFQNEAQLEKSRLLSDRFSAERPKGSFSTLEIQRTEQGDSAMYLCAATRGSYNEQFFGPGTRLTVL.

V is TRBV6-5 and J is TRBJ2-3; D is possibly TRBD2 (6 bases). Germline CDR1 is MNHEY and CDR2 is SVGAGI. The CDR3 length is 11 residues. Trimming removed 6 bases from V and 5 bases from J, with 6 bases in between. CDR3 DNA sequence: TGTGCCAGCAGGACTAGAGATACGCAGTATTTT. Protein product: CASRTRDTQYF.

This clone was detected a few times. The rearrangement uses TRBV7-8 and TRBJ2-5; 15 bases map to TRBD2. This CDR3 contains 15 residues. Per germline, CDR1 SGHVS and CDR2 FQNEAQ. V lost 4 bases and J lost 5; bases outside the gene matches: 2. The chain's CDR3 is CASSSGLAGGETQYF. The CDR3 DNA is TGTGCCAGCAGCTCAGGACTAGCGGGAGGGGAGACCCAGTACTTC.

This chain connects TRBV13 to TRBJ2-1; either TRBD1 or TRBD2 may supply D (6 bases each). The CDR3 contains 15 residues. V gave up 8 bases and J gave up 8 bases, with 22 bases separating them. Germline values: CDR1 PRHDT, CDR2 FYEKMQ (reference sequence). CDR3 DNA: TGTGCCAGCTGCCAGCTGGGGGGCCCTCGGTATGAGCAGTTCTTC. This codes for CASCQLGGPRYEQFF.

The chain uses TRBV9 and TRBJ2-2; D may match TRBD1 or TRBD2 (5 bases each). The length of the CDR3 is 15 residues. Per the germline V gene, CDR1 is SGDLS and CDR2 is YYNGEE. V lost 0 bases and J 6 bases, leaving 12 bases between the germline ends. CDR3 in DNA: TGTGCCAGCAGCGTAGGATCAGGGCGGGCCGGGGAGCTGTTTTTT. It specifies CASSVGSGRAGELFF. Together with reference TRBV9 and TRBJ2-2, the CDR3 gives the full variable domain: DSGVTQTPKHLITATGQRVTLRCSPRSGDLSVYWYQQSLDQGLQFLIQYYNGEERAKGNILERFSAQQFPDLHSELNLSSLELGDSALYFCASSVGSGRAGELFFGEGSRLTVL.

This clone was seen only once. The chain uses TRBV7-9 and TRBJ2-7; 7 nucleotides match TRBD2. The CDR3 runs 16 residues. Germline lookup yields CDR1 SEHNR and CDR2 FQNEAQ (reference sequence). J gave up 2 bases and V 4 bases, and 11 bases lay outside the gene matches. The CDR3 region is CASSSPAREIAYEQYF. The CDR3 bases are TGTGCCAGCAGCTCCCCCGCGCGGGAGATAGCCTACGAGCAGTACTTC.

J is TRBJ2-5 and V is TRBV19, with unresolved D. Trimming took 2 bases from V and 2 from J, leaving 6 bases between them. Germline CDR1 and CDR2: LNHDA and SQIVND (reference sequence). The CDR3 contains 13 residues. The CDR3 region has the DNA TGTGCCAGTAGTATAAGTTGGCAAGAGACCCAGTACTTC. This encodes CASSISWQETQYF.

The J gene is TRBJ1-1, the V gene TRBV19; 7 bases are a match to TRBD1. Germline CDR1 is LNHDA and CDR2 is SQIVND (reference sequence). The CDR3 extends over 15 amino acids. After removal of 0 bases from V and 14 bases from J, the junction contained 15 bases not matched to a gene. CDR3 DNA: TGTGCCAGTAGTATAGATTCCGGGACAGCAAATCGCCGATTCTTT. It specifies CASSIDSGTANRRFF.

The chain couples TRBV6-4 to TRBJ2-3; 7 nucleotides match TRBD1. Looked up from germline, CDR1 is MRHNA and CDR2 is SNTAGT. This CDR3 region has 18 residues. V gave up 0 bases and J gave up 0 bases; unmatched junction bases: 9. In DNA, the CDR3 is TGTGCCAGCAGTGACTCGTTTTATACAGGGGTTAGCACAGATACGCAGTATTTT. Encoded protein: CASSDSFYTGVSTDTQYF.

This clone showed up just a few times. The CDR3 DNA reads TGTGCCAGCCACAATGATGGGGTGGGAAACACTGAAGCTTTCTTT. This translates into CASHNDGVGNTEAFF. The chain employs TRBV18 and TRBJ1-1; D gene uncertain. Germline V gives CDR1 KGHSH, CDR2 LQKENI. The CDR3 is 15 amino acids. V was shortened by 8 bases and J by 2 bases, with 18 bases between the two germline ends. Full variable domain (missing parts from reference TRBV18 and TRBJ1-1): NAGVMQNPRHLVRRRGQEARLRCSPMKGHSHVYWYRQLPEEGLKFMVYLQKENIIDESGMPKERFSAEFPKEGPSILRIQQVVRGDSAAYFCASHNDGVGNTEAFFGQGTRLTVV.

There are a few counts of this clone. V and J are TRBV7-2 and TRBJ2-7; D is perhaps TRBD1 (5 bases). The V gene lost 2 bases and the J gene lost 6 bases, with 11 bases spanning the gap. The CDR3 loop spans 13 amino acids. In germline, CDR1 is SGHTA, CDR2 FQGNSA. CDR3 amino acids: CASSLYQGSEQYF. The CDR3, as DNA: TGTGCCAGCAGCTTATATCAGGGCTCCGAGCAGTACTTC.

The V and J genes are TRBV7-9 and TRBJ2-2; D call uncertain. CDR1 and CDR2 from the germline V gene are SEHNR and FQNEAQ (reference sequence). The CDR3 sequence is 14 residues long. Trimming cost V 1 base and J 5 bases, with 8 bases left between them. The CDR3 DNA is TGTGCCAGCAGCTTAGGGACGGAGACCGGGGAGCTGTTTTTT. Amino acid sequence: CASSLGTETGELFF.

This clone was picked up one time. This chain links TRBV27 with TRBJ1-1; TRBD1 matches 9 bases. The CDR3 totals 15 residues. Germline V gene data show CDR1 as MNHEY and CDR2 as SMNVEV (reference sequence). J was trimmed by 5 bases and V by 5 bases; bases with no gene match: 9. In DNA form, the CDR3 reads TGTGCCAGCAGTCAAACGACAGGGGGTCGAACTGAAGCTTTCTTT. Its protein product is CASSQTTGGRTEAFF.

The chain uses TRBV11-2 and TRBJ2-3; TRBD2 agrees at 9 bases. V shed 3 bases and J 4 bases; nucleotides not matched to a gene: 8. Germline values: CDR1 SGHAT, CDR2 FQNNGV. The CDR3 sequence is 16 residues long. Written as DNA, the CDR3 is TGTGCCAGCAGCTTCTTCGGCGGGAGGGCCCCAGATACGCAGTATTTT. Amino acid sequence: CASSFFGGRAPDTQYF.

As concerns this clone: Other DNA sequences in this sample translate to the same CDR3. The J gene is TRBJ2-3, the V gene TRBV19; tentative D call: TRBD2 (5 bases). Trimming took off 0 bases at V and 6 bases at J, with 7 bases between the two ends. This CDR3 is built from 13 residues. The germline V gene has CDR1 LNHDA and CDR2 SQIVND (reference sequence). The CDR3 DNA sequence: TGTGCCAGTAGTATAGAGCGAGGGGATACGCAGTATTTT. Amino acids: CASSIERGDTQYF.

The chain recombines TRBV4-3 with TRBJ1-1, with 9 bases that match TRBD1. The CDR3 is 14 amino acids. J was trimmed by 11 bases and V by 0 bases; bases with no gene match: 7. CDR1 LGHNA and CDR2 YSLEER come from the germline V gene. DNA of the CDR3: TGCGCCAGCAGCCAAGATCGGACAGGGGAAGAGGCTTTCTTT. Residues: CASSQDRTGEEAFF.